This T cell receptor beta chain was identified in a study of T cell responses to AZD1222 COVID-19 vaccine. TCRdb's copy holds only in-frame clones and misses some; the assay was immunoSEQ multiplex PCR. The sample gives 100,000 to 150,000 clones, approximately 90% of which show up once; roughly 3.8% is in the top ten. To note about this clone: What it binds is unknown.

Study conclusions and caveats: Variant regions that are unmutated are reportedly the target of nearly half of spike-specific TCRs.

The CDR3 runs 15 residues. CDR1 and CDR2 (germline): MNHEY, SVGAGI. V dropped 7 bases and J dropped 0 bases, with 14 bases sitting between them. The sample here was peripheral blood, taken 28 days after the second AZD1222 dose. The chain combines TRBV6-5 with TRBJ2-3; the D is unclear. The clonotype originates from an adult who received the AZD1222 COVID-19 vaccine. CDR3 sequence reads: CASTSASFSTDTQYF. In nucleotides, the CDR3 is TGTGCCAGCACCTCGGCCTCGTTCAGCACAGATACGCAGTATTTT.